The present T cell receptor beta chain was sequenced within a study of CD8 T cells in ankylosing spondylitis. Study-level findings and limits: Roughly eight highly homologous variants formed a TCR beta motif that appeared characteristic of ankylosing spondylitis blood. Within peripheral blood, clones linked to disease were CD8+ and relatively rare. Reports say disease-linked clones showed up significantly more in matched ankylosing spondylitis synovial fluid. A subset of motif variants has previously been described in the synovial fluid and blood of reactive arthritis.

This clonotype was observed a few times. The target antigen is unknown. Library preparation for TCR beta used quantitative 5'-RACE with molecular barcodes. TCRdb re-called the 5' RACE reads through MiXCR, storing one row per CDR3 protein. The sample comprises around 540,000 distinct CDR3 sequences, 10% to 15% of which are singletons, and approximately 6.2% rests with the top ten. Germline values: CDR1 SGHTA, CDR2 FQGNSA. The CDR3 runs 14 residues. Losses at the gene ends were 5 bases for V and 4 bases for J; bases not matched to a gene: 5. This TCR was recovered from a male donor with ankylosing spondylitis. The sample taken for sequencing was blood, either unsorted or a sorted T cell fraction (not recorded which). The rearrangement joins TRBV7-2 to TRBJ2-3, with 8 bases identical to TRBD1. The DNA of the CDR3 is TGTGCCAGCAGCCCGACAGGGGTTCCAGATACGCAGTATTTT. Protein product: CASSPTGVPDTQYF.